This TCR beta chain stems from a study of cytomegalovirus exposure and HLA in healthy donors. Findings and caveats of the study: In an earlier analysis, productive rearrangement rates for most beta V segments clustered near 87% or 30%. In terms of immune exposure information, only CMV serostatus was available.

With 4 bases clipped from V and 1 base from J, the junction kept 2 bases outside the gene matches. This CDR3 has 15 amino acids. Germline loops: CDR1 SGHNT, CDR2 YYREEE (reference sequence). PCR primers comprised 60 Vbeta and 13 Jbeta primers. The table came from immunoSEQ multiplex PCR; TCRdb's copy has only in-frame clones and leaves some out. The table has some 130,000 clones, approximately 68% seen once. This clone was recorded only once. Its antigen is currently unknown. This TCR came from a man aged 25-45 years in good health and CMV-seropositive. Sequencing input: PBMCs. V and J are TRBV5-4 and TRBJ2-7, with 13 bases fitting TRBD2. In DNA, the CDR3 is TGTGCCAGCAGCCGGGGACTAGCGGGGTCCTACGAGCAGTACTTC. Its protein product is CASSRGLAGSYEQYF.